The text below deals with one T cell receptor (beta chain). Its antigen is currently unknown. The sample originates from a study of Ad26.COV2.S vaccination and SARS-CoV-2 variants. About the study: Each vaccinee took Ad26.COV2.S intramuscularly, once or twice 56 days apart. Study-level findings and limits: Placebo recipients and vaccine recipients were similar in non-spike TCR breadth. Considerable breadth of spike-specific CD8+ and CD4+ T cell responses has reportedly been documented following vaccination.

Here immunoSEQ multiplex PCR was the method, and the copy in TCRdb shows in-frame clones only, minus some. The data hold more than 300,000 clones, with 70% to 90% observed a single time. The CDR3 is 17 amino acids. The germline V gene encodes CDR1 SGHRS and CDR2 YFSETQ. With V trimmed by 0 bases and J by 8 bases, 11 bases remained unmatched. Described treatment: some 20 received Ad26.COV2.S at low or high dose, single or two shots; roughly five received placebo; per-sample allocation not given. The study sampled participants on day 63 after the first vaccine or placebo injection. The donor was a Boston adult aged 18-55 years.

V usage is TRBV5-1 and J usage is TRBJ1-6; TRBD1 matches at 7 bases. The source of this sequence is a person aged 18 to 65 who received the Ad26.COV2.S COVID-19 vaccine or a placebo. Material: peripheral blood, obtained in a trial of Ad26.COV2.S vaccine versus placebo. The CDR3 sequence: CASSLDRGGPGDSPLHF. The CDR3, as DNA: TGCGCCAGCAGCTTGGACAGGGGCGGACCAGGCGATTCACCCCTCCACTTT.